The 20 T cell receptor beta chains presented below share a single source sample, sequenced in a study of shared clonotypes between healthy human individuals. The table came from immunoSEQ multiplex PCR; TCRdb's copy has only in-frame clones and leaves some out. The data show roughly 2,300,000 clones, 85% to 95% seen once. Source material: naive CD4+ T cells from PBMCs. Subset denoted: CD45RA+ positively selected. These receptors all stem from a man between 18 and 29 years old in good health. Some clones in this sample may be carry-over from other donors' samples.

Only one count was recorded for this clone. This sequence joins TRBV9 and TRBJ2-1; no reliable D call. The germline CDR1 and CDR2 sequences are SGDLS and YYNGEE. This CDR3 contains 16 residues. V was cut by 3 bases and J by 2 bases, with 15 bases left in between. DNA of the CDR3: TGTGCCAGCAGCGCATTCAGTACTGACACCTACAATGAGCAGTTCTTC. Translation: CASSAFSTDTYNEQFF.

The chain uses TRBV28 and TRBJ1-1; D gene unclear. In germline, CDR1 is MDHEN, CDR2 SYDVKM. V was cut by 5 bases and J by 1 base, with 14 bases left in between. This CDR3 has 15 residues. The CDR3 region has the DNA TGTGCCAGCAGTCCTAGGGCAGGATGGAACACTGAAGCTTTCTTT. Its protein product is CASSPRAGWNTEAFF.

V usage is TRBV25-1 and J usage is TRBJ2-1; D is perhaps TRBD1 (6 bases). From germline, CDR1 is MGHDK and CDR2 SYGVNS. The CDR3 has 14 amino acids. Trimming stripped 7 bases from V and 2 bases from J, with 12 bases between. The DNA for the CDR3 is TGTGCCAGCATGCGACAGGCACCCTACAATGAGCAGTTCTTC. This encodes CASMRQAPYNEQFF.

The rearrangement joins TRBV7-8 to TRBJ2-3; TRBD1 aligns across 7 bases. Germline lookup yields CDR1 SGHVS and CDR2 FQNEAQ. V dropped 2 bases and J dropped 2; count of bases not matched to a gene: 4. This CDR3 comprises 15 residues. Here the CDR3 reads CASSLYTGATDTQYF. CDR3 nucleotide sequence: TGTGCCAGCAGCTTATACACAGGGGCCACAGATACGCAGTATTTT.

The chain recombines TRBV6-4 with TRBJ1-2; a weak D match, TRBD1 (6 bases). The V gene lost 10 bases and the J gene lost 8 bases, with 20 bases spanning the gap. In germline, CDR1 is MRHNA, CDR2 SNTAGT. This CDR3 region has 13 residues. The CDR3, as DNA: TGTGCCACCCGTGGGGACACCACCTCGGGCTACACCTTC. As protein: CATRGDTTSGYTF.

The chain uses TRBV15 and TRBJ1-2; D perhaps matches TRBD1 (5 bases). This CDR3 spans 14 amino acids. Germline values: CDR1 LNHNV, CDR2 YYDKDF (reference sequence). The V gene lost 3 bases and the J gene lost 7 bases, with 15 bases spanning the gap. In nucleotides, the CDR3 is TGTGCCACCAGCAGTCAAACTTCAGGGTCTGGCTACACCTTC. Translated: CATSSQTSGSGYTF.

As concerns this clone: Other nucleotide sequences in the sample specify the same CDR3. V gene TRBV9 combines with J gene TRBJ2-7, with D possibly called TRBD1 or TRBD2 (6 bases each). V shed 2 bases and J shed 0 bases, with 12 bases lying between them. Germline V CDR1 and CDR2: SGDLS, YYNGEE. This CDR3 comprises 15 residues. The CDR3 DNA follows: TGTGCCAGCAGCGTGGGCGGGACAAGCTCCTACGAGCAGTACTTC. Translated, it gives CASSVGGTSSYEQYF.

The chain employs TRBV18 and TRBJ1-4, with TRBD1 matching 11 bases. Germline CDR1 reads KGHSH; CDR2 reads LQKENI. The V and J ends lost 3 bases and 7 bases, in that order; junction bases with no gene match: 10. The CDR3 spans 17 residues. DNA of the CDR3: TGTGCCAGCTCACCCCCTCGTGGACAGGGGGCGACTGAAAAACTGTTTTTT. Residues: CASSPPRGQGATEKLFF.

V usage is TRBV4-1 and J usage is TRBJ2-7, with D perhaps given as TRBD1 or TRBD2 (5 bases each). V lost 0 bases to trimming and J lost 2 bases, with 11 bases between them. This CDR3 has 15 amino acids. Germline V lookup: CDR1 MGHRA, CDR2 YSYEKL. This CDR3 reads CASSQDLGTPYEQYF. CDR3 DNA: TGCGCCAGCAGCCAAGATCTAGGGACCCCCTACGAGCAGTACTTC.

This clone was recorded only once. The identical CDR3 is also encoded by other nucleotide sequences in the sample. The chain is built from TRBV28 and TRBJ2-1; 12 bases are a match to TRBD2. CDR3 length: 16 residues. V shed 5 bases, J shed 2 bases, and the junction held 4 bases outside the gene matches. Germline lookup yields CDR1 MDHEN and CDR2 SYDVKM. CDR3 sequence (DNA): TGTGCCAGCAGTCTAAGACTAGCGGGGGCCTACAATGAGCAGTTCTTC. Its translation is CASSLRLAGAYNEQFF.

The table lists this clone with a count of one. This chain links TRBV7-2 with TRBJ1-1; unclear D gene. The CDR3 consists of 14 residues. Germline V CDR1 and CDR2: SGHTA, FQGNSA. Trimming left V 3 bases short and J 0 bases short, with 8 bases between. In DNA form, the CDR3 reads TGTGCCAGCAGCTTCAATAGTCTGAACACTGAAGCTTTCTTT. It codes for CASSFNSLNTEAFF.

About this clone itself: Other DNA sequences in this sample translate to the same CDR3. The rearrangement joins TRBV28 to TRBJ1-5; D not certain. Germline loops: CDR1 MDHEN, CDR2 SYDVKM. Deletions cut 4 bases from V and 9 bases from J, with 4 bases between. CDR3 size: 10 residues. The CDR3 loop reads CASSSRPQHF. CDR3 bases: TGTGCCAGCAGTTCTCGGCCCCAGCATTTT.

The chain's CDR3 is CASSFQIAGEESDTQYF. The CDR3 DNA reads TGTGCCAGCAGTTTCCAGATAGCGGGAGAGGAATCAGATACGCAGTATTTT. The chain recombines TRBV28 with TRBJ2-3; 9 bases match TRBD2. The V segment lost 3 bases and the J segment 4 bases; nucleotides outside the gene matches: 11. The CDR3 extends over 17 amino acids. Per germline, CDR1 MDHEN and CDR2 SYDVKM.

V gene TRBV6-1 combines with J gene TRBJ1-1; D is unresolved. CDR1 and CDR2 from the germline V gene are MNHNS and SASEGT. The V end lost 7 bases, the J end lost 10 bases, and 16 bases lay between the germline ends. CDR3 length: 12 amino acids. CDR3 protein: CASNQNRATAFF. CDR3 nucleotide sequence: TGTGCCAGCAACCAGAACCGGGCAACAGCTTTCTTT.

Note on this clone: The sample carries other DNA sequences with the same CDR3. The J gene is TRBJ1-2, the V gene TRBV9; D gene unclear. In germline, CDR1 is SGDLS, CDR2 YYNGEE. V dropped 0 bases and J dropped 7 bases, with 7 bases sitting between them. The CDR3 consists of 12 residues. In DNA, the CDR3 is TGTGCCAGCAGCGTAGCCGTGGGTGGCTACACCTTC. Translating gives CASSVAVGGYTF.

This chain's CDR3 is CASSMRVGLTTDTQYF. The CDR3 nucleotides read TGTGCCAGTAGTATGAGGGTCGGGCTTACCACAGATACGCAGTATTTT. This chain joins TRBV19 and TRBJ2-3; D is possibly TRBD2 (5 bases). This CDR3 has 16 amino acids. The germline V and J ends were trimmed by 3 bases and 2 bases, with 15 bases remaining between them. Germline-derived CDR1 and CDR2 are LNHDA and SQIVND (reference sequence).

The chain couples TRBV2 to TRBJ2-7, with TRBD1 matching over 9 bases. Per germline, CDR1 SNHLY and CDR2 FYNNEI. The V segment lost 1 base and the J segment 2 bases; nucleotides outside the gene matches: 0. The CDR3 covers 14 residues. CDR3 sequence reads: CASSEDRGPYEQYF. CDR3 bases: TGTGCCAGCAGTGAAGACAGGGGGCCCTACGAGCAGTACTTC.

This chain joins TRBV29-1 and TRBJ2-2; 7 bases fit TRBD1. Looked up from germline, CDR1 is SQVTM and CDR2 is ANQGSEA. Germline trimming cut 5 bases from V and 1 base from J; bases unmatched to any gene: 1. The CDR3 has 13 residues. The CDR3 sequence: CSVRTGNTGELFF. The CDR3 nucleotides read TGCAGCGTTCGGACAGGGAACACCGGGGAGCTGTTTTTT.

V usage is TRBV5-1 and J usage is TRBJ2-1, with 14 bases identical to TRBD2. The V and J ends lost 3 bases and 4 bases, in that order; junction bases with no gene match: 3. Germline V gene sequence: CDR1 SGHRS, CDR2 YFSETQ. The CDR3 is made up of 16 amino acids. The CDR3 spells CASSSTSGRDYNEQFF. The CDR3 DNA sequence: TGCGCCAGCAGCTCGACTAGCGGGAGGGATTACAATGAGCAGTTCTTC.

V and J are TRBV30 and TRBJ2-5; 7 bases match TRBD2. Germline CDR1 reads GTSNPN; CDR2 reads SVGIG (reference sequence). The V and J ends lost 4 bases and 5 bases, in that order; junction bases with no gene match: 7. This CDR3 contains 13 residues. CDR3 in amino acids: CAWIWRGGETQYF. The CDR3 DNA is TGTGCCTGGATCTGGAGGGGAGGGGAGACCCAGTACTTC.